These T cell receptor beta chains were read from a single sample in a study of human T cells and chemical hapten exposure. TCRdb redid the calling of the RACE reads with MiXCR, one entry per CDR3 protein. The sample holds 75,000 to 100,000 distinct CDR3 sequences, about 10% seen once. The sequenced sample consisted of whole blood. These receptor sequences come from a female donor in good health. Some clones in this sample may be carry-over from other donors' samples. The CDR3 runs from the conserved cysteine through the conserved F or W. A D gene is named only where the DNA matches it firmly. Not all rows give a size; the values are once, few, many and, for expanded clones, a class.

j_call d_call clone_size v_call cdr3_aa cdr3_nt
TRBJ2-3 - many TRBV9 CASSAVPSTDTQYF TGTGCCAGCAGCGCGGTCCCTAGCACAGATACGCAGTATTTT
TRBJ2-2 TRBD2 - TRBV29-1 CSVRSGSRNTGELFF TGCAGCGTTCGGAGCGGGAGCCGGAACACCGGGGAGCTGTTTTTT
TRBJ2-1 - few TRBV29-1 CSVEDLVEGLDEQFF TGCAGCGTTGAAGATCTGGTGGAGGGTCTCGATGAGCAGTTCTTC
TRBJ2-3 TRBD2 - TRBV25-1 CASTSGARTDTQYF TGTGCCAGCACCAGCGGGGCCAGGACAGATACGCAGTATTTT
TRBJ2-7 - few TRBV4-3 CASSHRPEYEQYF TGCGCCAGCAGCCACCGACCGGAATACGAGCAGTACTTC
TRBJ1-1 TRBD1 few TRBV6-5 CASIYRGSTEAFF TGTGCCAGCATTTACAGGGGGAGCACTGAAGCTTTCTTT
TRBJ1-3 - few TRBV7-8 CASSLTTGTNTIYF TGTGCCAGCAGCTTAACAACCGGGACAAACACCATATATTTT
TRBJ2-3 TRBD2 many TRBV7-2 CASRQGLGADTQYF TGTGCCAGCAGACAAGGACTAGGGGCAGATACGCAGTATTTT
TRBJ2-7 TRBD1 - TRBV12-3/TRBV12-4 CASRKGQGLLNEQYF TGTGCCAGCAGGAAAGGACAGGGGCTTTTGAACGAGCAGTACTTC
TRBJ1-6 TRBD1 - TRBV7-6 CASSSRGQGQNSPLHF TGTGCCAGCAGCTCGAGAGGACAGGGGCAAAATTCACCCCTCCACTTT
TRBJ2-5 TRBD2 - TRBV20-1 CSARGGLAGRGETQYF TGCAGTGCTAGAGGGGGACTAGCGGGTCGGGGGGAGACCCAGTACTTC
TRBJ2-3 - - TRBV20-1 CSAHRTGAVSTQYF TGCAGTGCCCACCGTACAGGCGCGGTATCTACGCAGTATTTT
TRBJ2-5 TRBD2 - TRBV7-9 CASSSRRLTTSGRLETQYF TGTGCCAGCAGCTCCCGAAGACTTACGACTAGCGGGAGGTTAGAGACCCAGTACTTC
TRBJ2-5 - - TRBV5-4 CASSSAGYQETQYF TGTGCCAGCAGCTCGGCGGGGTATCAAGAGACCCAGTACTTC
TRBJ2-7 TRBD1 many TRBV28 CASSPHGTGETEQYF TGTGCCAGCAGTCCTCACGGGACAGGGGAGACCGAGCAGTACTTC
TRBJ2-1 - few TRBV5-1 CASSLEGGGYNEQFF TGCGCCAGCAGCTTGGAAGGGGGGGGTTACAATGAGCAGTTCTTC
TRBJ2-5 - - TRBV6-2/TRBV6-3 CASSFPGRLQETQYF TGTGCCAGCAGTTTCCCTGGGAGGCTTCAAGAGACCCAGTACTTC